Listed here is a single T cell receptor (beta chain). Its antigen is as yet unknown. This record comes from a study of T cell responses to AZD1222 COVID-19 vaccine. Findings and caveats of the study: CD4 TCRs associated with vaccination spanned spike, dominating at 160-218 and 743-854. Spike-specific TCR breadth rose after two AZD1222 doses, and depth rose as well.

Sequencing used immunoSEQ multiplex PCR; TCRdb keeps in-frame clones, though not all of them. The table lists tens of thousands of clones, around nine tenths of them singletons. This CDR3 comprises 14 residues. The ends lost 6 bases at V and 4 bases at J; junction bases unmatched: 5. Looked up from germline, CDR1 is SGHDN and CDR2 is FVKESK. The sample in question was peripheral blood, obtained 28 days after the second AZD1222 dose. The chain combines TRBV14 with TRBJ2-3; 9 positions match TRBD1. The sequence derives from an adult who received the AZD1222 COVID-19 vaccine. CDR3 nucleotides: TGTGCCAGCAGGCGCACAGGGGGCCCAGATACGCAGTATTTT. Protein sequence: CASRRTGGPDTQYF.